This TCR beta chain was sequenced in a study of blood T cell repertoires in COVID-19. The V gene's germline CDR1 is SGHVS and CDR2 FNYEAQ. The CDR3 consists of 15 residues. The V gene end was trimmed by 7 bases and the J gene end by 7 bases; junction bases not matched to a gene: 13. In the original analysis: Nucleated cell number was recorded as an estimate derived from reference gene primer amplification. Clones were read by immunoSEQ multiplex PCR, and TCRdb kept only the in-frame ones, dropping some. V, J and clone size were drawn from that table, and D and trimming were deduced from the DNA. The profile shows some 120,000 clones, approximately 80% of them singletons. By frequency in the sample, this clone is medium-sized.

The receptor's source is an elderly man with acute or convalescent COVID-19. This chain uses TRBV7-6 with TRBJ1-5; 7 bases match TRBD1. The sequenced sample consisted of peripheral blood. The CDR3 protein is CASILKGAGRQPQHF. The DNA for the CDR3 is TGTGCCAGCATCCTGAAGGGGGCGGGGCGGCAGCCCCAGCATTTT.